This T cell receptor beta chain was sequenced for a study of blood T cell repertoires in COVID-19. The wider study: The United States, Italy and Spain supplied acute and convalescent COVID-19 samples. The cDNA or gDNA used as material had been derived from T cells, B-cell-depleted T cells, or PBMCs.

As processed by the authors: Reference gene primers were amplified, and this amplification served to estimate nucleated cell counts. Clones were read by immunoSEQ multiplex PCR, and TCRdb kept only the in-frame ones, dropping some. V and J calls and clone size are copied from that table; D and trimming were computed from the DNA. The sample includes under 50,000 clones, 90% of them seen just once. This clone was found once. Trimming took off 5 bases at V and 0 bases at J, with 9 bases between the two ends. The germline V gene has CDR1 SGHVS and CDR2 FQNEAQ. This CDR3 has 14 residues. V usage is TRBV7-8 and J usage is TRBJ2-3; the D gene is possibly TRBD1 (6 bases). The sequencing sample was made of peripheral blood. This clonotype originated in a man between 65 and 85 years old with active COVID-19. The CDR3 sequence is CASSRGQSTDTQYF. The CDR3 DNA reads TGTGCCAGCAGCCGAGGACAGAGCACAGATACGCAGTATTTT.